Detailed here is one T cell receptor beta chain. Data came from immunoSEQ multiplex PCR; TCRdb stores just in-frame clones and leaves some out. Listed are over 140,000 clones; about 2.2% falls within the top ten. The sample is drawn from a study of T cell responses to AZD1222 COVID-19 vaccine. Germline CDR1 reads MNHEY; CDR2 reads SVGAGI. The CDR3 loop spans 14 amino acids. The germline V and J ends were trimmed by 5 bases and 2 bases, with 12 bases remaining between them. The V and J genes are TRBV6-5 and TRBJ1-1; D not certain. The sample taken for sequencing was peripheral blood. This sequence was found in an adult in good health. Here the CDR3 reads CASSIRHSNTEAFF. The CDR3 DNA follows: TGTGCCAGCAGTATACGTCACTCTAACACTGAAGCTTTCTTT.